This TCR beta chain was sequenced in a study of OX40 agonist ivuxolimab in advanced cancers. Sequenced by immunoSEQ multiplex PCR; TCRdb stores in-frame clones only, minus some. The sample shows about 36,000 clones, 81% of them seen only once. Autoimmune disease history or systemic immunosuppression disqualified patients. Germline lookup yields CDR1 SEHNR and CDR2 FQNEAQ (reference sequence). This CDR3 has 19 amino acids. Trimming at V came to 4 bases and at J to 0 bases, leaving 13 bases not matched to a gene. The sample consisted of CD4+ or CD8+ T cells sorted from blood, taken in a trial of the OX40 agonist ivuxolimab. The chain uses TRBV7-9 and TRBJ2-3, with 10 bases lining up with TRBD2. The receptor was isolated from an adult with an advanced solid tumor such as melanoma, head and neck, liver or kidney cancer. CDR3 residues: CASSSYRLSGRGSTDTQYF. CDR3 coding DNA: TGTGCCAGCAGCTCGTACAGGCTGAGCGGGAGGGGGAGCACAGATACGCAGTATTTT.